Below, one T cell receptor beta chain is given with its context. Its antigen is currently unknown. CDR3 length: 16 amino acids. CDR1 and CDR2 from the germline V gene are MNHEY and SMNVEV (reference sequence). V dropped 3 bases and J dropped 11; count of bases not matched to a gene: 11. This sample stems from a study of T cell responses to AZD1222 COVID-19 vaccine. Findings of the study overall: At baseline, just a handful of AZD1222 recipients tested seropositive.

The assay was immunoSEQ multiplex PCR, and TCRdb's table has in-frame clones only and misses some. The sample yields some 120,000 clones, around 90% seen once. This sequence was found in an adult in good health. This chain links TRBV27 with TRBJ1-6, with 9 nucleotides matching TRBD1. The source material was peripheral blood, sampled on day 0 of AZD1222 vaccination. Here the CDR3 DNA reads TGTGCCAGCAGTTTCCTTGGGACAGGGCGAAGGACACCCCTCCACTTT. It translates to CASSFLGTGRRTPLHF.